This T cell receptor beta chain was profiled in a study of blood T cell repertoires in COVID-19. As for the study in general: Acute and convalescent COVID-19 specimens originated in the United States, Italy and Spain. From T cells, B-cell-depleted T cells, or PBMCs came the material, which was cDNA or gDNA.

Germline-derived CDR1 and CDR2 are LGHDT and YNNKEL (reference sequence). The CDR3 length is 14 residues. V was pared by 5 bases and J by 5 bases, with 15 bases between. As originally analysed: By means of reference gene primer amplification, nucleated cell counts were estimated. The data were produced by immunoSEQ multiplex PCR, yet TCRdb's version contains in-frame clones alone and is incomplete. V, J and clone size derive from that table, while D and trimming were established from the DNA sequence. Among fewer than 95,000 clones listed, 90% were seen once. This sequence originates from a woman aged 80 or over with acute or convalescent COVID-19. The sample consisted of peripheral blood. The chain couples TRBV3-1 (or the pseudogene TRBV3-2) to TRBJ1-1; D is unresolved. CDR3 residues: CASSYNGERTEAFF. CDR3 sequence (DNA): TGTGCCAGCAGCTACAACGGGGAGCGGACTGAAGCTTTCTTT.